The 23 T cell receptor beta chains below all came from one sample that was sequenced in a study of shared clonotypes between healthy human individuals. Sequencing was performed with immunoSEQ multiplex PCR; in TCRdb, only in-frame clones are kept and a portion is missing. The table lists about 2 million clones, 85% to 95% of them singletons, with 0.1% to 0.15% in the top ten. Sequenced material: naive CD4+ T cells sorted from blood. Subset denoted: CD45RA+ positively selected. The source of these receptors is a man between 18 and 29 years old in good health.

The chain recombines TRBV7-3 with TRBJ2-5; 13 bases line up with TRBD2. V lost 5 bases and J lost 1; bases outside the gene matches: 7. In germline, CDR1 is SGHTA, CDR2 FQGTGA. The length of the CDR3 is 17 residues. CDR3 residues: CASSAGTSGTRQETQYF. The CDR3 DNA follows: TGTGCCAGCAGCGCAGGGACTAGCGGGACACGCCAAGAGACCCAGTACTTC.

The rearrangement links TRBV11-1 to TRBJ2-5; 12 positions match TRBD2. The CDR3 consists of 16 residues. J lost 2 bases, V lost 1 base, and 2 bases had no gene match. From germline, CDR1 is SGHAT and CDR2 FQDESV (reference sequence). This CDR3 is CASSLGTSGEQETQYF. The CDR3, as DNA: TGTGCCAGCAGCTTAGGGACTAGCGGGGAACAAGAGACCCAGTACTTC.

The table lists this clone with a count of one. The rearrangement uses TRBV10-3 and TRBJ2-7; D might be TRBD1 (7 bases). CDR1 and CDR2 (germline): ENHRY, SYGVKD. This CDR3 has 13 amino acids. V dropped 10 bases and J dropped 2 bases, with 15 bases sitting between them. For the CDR3, the DNA is TGTGCCACCAACAGGGGAGGCCCCTACGAGCAGTACTTC. This translates into CATNRGGPYEQYF.

This chain joins TRBV5-1 and TRBJ2-1; possibly TRBD1 for D (6 bases). V shed 2 bases and J shed 9 bases, with 12 bases lying between them. The V gene's germline CDR1 is SGHRS and CDR2 YFSETQ. The CDR3 extends over 13 amino acids. CDR3 sequence reads: CASSLQGAGEQFF. The DNA of the CDR3 is TGCGCCAGCAGCTTACAGGGCGCGGGTGAGCAGTTCTTC.

The gene calls are TRBV6-5 and TRBJ2-3, with D unclear. The CDR3 has 12 residues. V was cut by 7 bases and J by 0 bases, with 5 bases left in between. In germline, CDR1 is MNHEY, CDR2 SVGAGI. The DNA of the CDR3 is TGTGCCAGCATCGACAGCACAGATACGCAGTATTTT. Encoded protein: CASIDSTDTQYF.

The chain uses TRBV7-3 and TRBJ2-3; 13 positions match TRBD2. The ends lost 3 bases at V and 2 bases at J; junction bases unmatched: 2. Germline values: CDR1 SGHTA, CDR2 FQGTGA. This CDR3 comprises 16 residues. The CDR3 sequence: CASSLTSGGNTDTQYF. The CDR3 nucleotides are TGTGCCAGCAGCTTGACTAGCGGGGGGAACACAGATACGCAGTATTTT. Based on the CDR3 plus reference TRBV7-3 and TRBJ2-3, the full variable domain is GAGVSQTPSNKVTEKGKYVELRCDPISGHTALYWYRQSLGQGPEFLIYFQGTGAADDSGLPNDRFFAVRPEGSVSTLKIQRTERGDSAVYLCASSLTSGGNTDTQYFGPGTRLTVL.

In this sample, this clone turned up once. This chain links TRBV30 with TRBJ1-1; the D is unclear. V was shortened by 1 base and J by 10 bases, with 10 bases between the two germline ends. CDR3 length: 11 amino acids. In germline, CDR1 is GTSNPN, CDR2 SVGIG (reference sequence). The CDR3 loop is CAWSGRVVAFF. CDR3 nucleotides: TGTGCCTGGAGTGGGCGAGTCGTAGCTTTCTTT.

On this clone: The same CDR3 also results from other DNA sequences found in this sample. The chain couples TRBV7-2 to TRBJ2-3; 10 nucleotides align to TRBD2. With 5 bases clipped from V and 4 bases from J, the junction kept 6 bases outside the gene matches. Per the germline V gene, CDR1 is SGHTA and CDR2 is FQGNSA. The CDR3 runs to 15 residues. The CDR3 sequence: CASSPLAGVADTQYF. The CDR3 coding sequence is TGTGCCAGCAGCCCTCTAGCGGGAGTGGCAGATACGCAGTATTTT. Variable domain in full (rest from reference TRBV7-2 and TRBJ2-3): GAGVSQSPSNKVTEKGKDVELRCDPISGHTALYWYRQSLGQGLEFLIYFQGNSAPDKSGLPSDRFSAERTGGSVSTLTIQRTQQEDSAVYLCASSPLAGVADTQYFGPGTRLTVL.

This sequence joins TRBV14 and TRBJ2-1; the D is unclear. Trimming left V 0 bases short and J 0 bases short, with 9 bases between. The CDR3 consists of 16 residues. The germline gives CDR1 SGHDN, CDR2 FVKESK. CDR3 sequence: CASSQERVSSYNEQFF. In nucleotides, the CDR3 is TGTGCCAGCAGCCAAGAACGGGTTAGCTCCTACAATGAGCAGTTCTTC.

The rearrangement joins TRBV11-2 to TRBJ1-2, with 8 bases fitting TRBD1. The trim removed 5 bases at V and 8 bases at J, leaving 7 bases unmatched. Germline V gene lookup returns CDR1 SGHAT and CDR2 FQNNGV. The CDR3 consists of 13 residues. Here the CDR3 DNA reads TGTGCCAGCAGCCCCGACAGGGGTCAGGGCTACACCTTC. This sequence encodes CASSPDRGQGYTF. Full variable domain (rest looked up from reference TRBV11-2 and TRBJ1-2): EAGVAQSPRYKIIEKRQSVAFWCNPISGHATLYWYQQILGQGPKLLIQFQNNGVVDDSQLPKDRFSAERLKGVDSTLKIQPAKLEDSAVYLCASSPDRGQGYTFGSGTRLTVV.

V and J are TRBV18 and TRBJ2-1; perhaps D is TRBD1 or TRBD2 (5 bases each). Germline V gives CDR1 KGHSH, CDR2 LQKENI. The V and J ends lost 3 bases and 0 bases respectively, with 18 bases between them. This CDR3 has 18 residues. The CDR3 sequence: CASSPVTRGGGSYNEQFF. For the CDR3, the DNA is TGTGCCAGCTCACCTGTGACCCGTGGGGGTGGCTCCTACAATGAGCAGTTCTTC.

This clone occurred once. The chain links TRBV27 to TRBJ2-7, with a tentative D call TRBD2 (6 bases). The germline V gene encodes CDR1 MNHEY and CDR2 SMNVEV (reference sequence). V lost 0 bases and J lost 4, with 10 bases in between. The CDR3 spans 14 residues. The CDR3 sequence: CASSLSIAAYEQYF. Written as DNA, the CDR3 is TGTGCCAGCAGTTTATCGATAGCGGCGTACGAGCAGTACTTC.

The rearrangement links TRBV11-3 to TRBJ2-3; TRBD2 might be the D (7 bases). Deletions cut 0 bases from V and 4 bases from J, with 11 bases between. The CDR3 is made up of 15 amino acids. Germline V CDR1 and CDR2: SGHNT, YENEEA. The CDR3, as DNA: TGTGCCAGCAGCTTAGAGGGGGGGCCTCCAGATACGCAGTATTTT. Encoded protein: CASSLEGGPPDTQYF.

The V gene is TRBV18, the J gene TRBJ1-5; 7 nucleotides align to TRBD1. The ends lost 1 base at V and 9 bases at J; junction bases unmatched: 3. Germline V gene lookup returns CDR1 KGHSH and CDR2 LQKENI. This CDR3 is built from 13 residues. CDR3: CASSPQGARPQHF. The CDR3 DNA is TGTGCCAGCTCACCACAGGGGGCGCGGCCCCAGCATTTT.

The chain joins TRBV2 to TRBJ1-5; 7 positions agree with TRBD1. CDR1 SNHLY and CDR2 FYNNEI come from the germline V gene. Trimming took 6 bases from V and 2 from J; bases not matched to a gene: 7. This CDR3 region has 15 residues. For the CDR3, the DNA is TGTGCCAGCAGAATCCAAACAGGGGGCAATCAGCCCCAGCATTTT. This translates into CASRIQTGGNQPQHF.

There are a few counts of this clone. Other DNA variants within this sample encode the same CDR3. V usage is TRBV5-1 and J usage is TRBJ1-1; D is unclear. Trimming shortened V by 0 bases and J by 0 bases, and 3 bases separated the two germline ends. Germline V gene lookup returns CDR1 SGHRS and CDR2 YFSETQ. The CDR3 is 13 amino acids. The CDR3 nucleotides read TGCGCCAGCAGCTTGGGTCTGAACACTGAAGCTTTCTTT. Its protein product is CASSLGLNTEAFF.

The chain links TRBV6-1 to TRBJ1-1; 7 bases map to TRBD1. The CDR3 covers 13 residues. The germline gives CDR1 MNHNS, CDR2 SASEGT. J lost 1 base, V lost 7 bases, and 3 bases had no gene match. The CDR3, as DNA: TGTGCCAGCAATGACAGGGCGAACACTGAAGCTTTCTTT. Its translation is CASNDRANTEAFF.

The J gene is TRBJ2-2, the V gene TRBV7-9; 8 bases are a match to TRBD1. CDR1 is SEHNR, CDR2 FQNEAQ, per germline (reference sequence). J was trimmed by 5 bases and V by 6 bases; bases with no gene match: 8. The CDR3 is 15 amino acids. The CDR3 nucleotides read TGTGCCAGCAGAGACAGGGGCGGGCGAACCGGGGAGCTGTTTTTT. It codes for CASRDRGGRTGELFF.

This rearrangement joins TRBV27 to TRBJ1-2, with 8 bases identical to TRBD1. CDR1 and CDR2 (germline): MNHEY, SMNVEV (reference sequence). With 6 bases clipped from V and 3 bases from J, the junction kept 12 bases outside the gene matches. This CDR3 has 16 residues. This chain's CDR3 is CASRNRLGQEYYGYTF. CDR3 in DNA: TGTGCCAGCAGGAACCGATTGGGACAGGAATACTATGGCTACACCTTC.

Remarks on this clone: This sample also contains other DNA sequences that code for the same CDR3. The rearrangement uses TRBV7-9 and TRBJ2-5; the D call may be TRBD1 or TRBD2 (5 bases each). The V end was cut by 1 base, the J end by 2 bases, with 5 bases between. The CDR3 extends over 13 amino acids. Germline V lookup: CDR1 SEHNR, CDR2 FQNEAQ (reference sequence). CDR3 bases: TGTGCCAGCAGCTTAGGGGGGCAAGAGACCCAGTACTTC. Protein: CASSLGGQETQYF.

The genes are TRBV4-2 and TRBJ2-7; perhaps TRBD1 as D (5 bases). The CDR3 consists of 13 residues. Deletions cut 0 bases from V and 6 bases from J, with 9 bases between. Germline-derived CDR1 and CDR2 are LGHNA and YNFKEQ. Here the CDR3 reads CASSQDQGFEQYF. The CDR3 DNA follows: TGTGCCAGCAGCCAAGATCAGGGATTCGAGCAGTACTTC.

The chain links TRBV14 to TRBJ2-7; 8 nucleotides match TRBD1. This CDR3 spans 16 amino acids. V was clipped by 4 bases and J by 0 bases; unmatched bases: 8. Germline-derived CDR1 and CDR2 are SGHDN and FVKESK. The CDR3 coding sequence is TGTGCCAGCAGCCCTTGGACAGGGCATTACTCCTACGAGCAGTACTTC. Its translation: CASSPWTGHYSYEQYF.

The chain recombines TRBV11-3 with TRBJ1-2; D is ambiguous. The germline V and J ends were trimmed by 1 base and 4 bases, with 10 bases remaining between them. Germline V gene lookup returns CDR1 SGHNT and CDR2 YENEEA. The CDR3 contains 14 residues. In nucleotides, the CDR3 is TGTGCCAGCAGCTTAGGGTTATGGGGCTATGGCTACACCTTC. This encodes CASSLGLWGYGYTF.